This is a list of T cell receptor beta chains from one sample in a study of cytomegalovirus exposure and HLA in healthy donors. Sequencing was performed with immunoSEQ multiplex PCR; in TCRdb, only in-frame clones are kept and a portion is missing. The table shows more than 95,000 clones, with around 77% occurring only once. Sequencing was performed on PBMCs. Every receptor here comes from a man between 45 and 60 years old in good health and CMV-seropositive. Both conserved end residues are part of each CDR3. Fields, in order: clone size, D gene, V gene, J gene, CDR3 protein, CDR3 DNA. The D gene is left open where the match is weak. Clone size appears in some rows only: once, few, many, or a class for an expanded clone.

clone size: -
D gene: -
V gene: TRBV5-6
J gene: TRBJ1-4
CDR3 protein: CASSDSRSGYEKLFF
CDR3 DNA: TGTGCCAGCAGCGATTCCCGGTCCGGGTATGAAAAACTGTTTTTT

clone size: -
D gene: -
V gene: TRBV27
J gene: TRBJ1-1
CDR3 protein: CASSPFVGGLITEAFF
CDR3 DNA: TGTGCCAGCAGCCCCTTTGTCGGGGGGTTAATCACTGAAGCTTTCTTT

clone size: -
D gene: -
V gene: TRBV7-2
J gene: TRBJ2-7
CDR3 protein: CASSLVVSQGNSYEQYF
CDR3 DNA: TGTGCCAGCAGCCTAGTGGTTTCACAGGGAAATTCCTACGAGCAGTACTTC

clone size: -
D gene: TRBD2
V gene: TRBV7-9
J gene: TRBJ2-7
CDR3 protein: CASSRGLAGVEQYF
CDR3 DNA: TGTGCCAGCAGCCGAGGACTAGCGGGTGTCGAGCAGTACTTC

clone size: -
D gene: -
V gene: TRBV9
J gene: TRBJ1-1
CDR3 protein: CASSVVGGFGTEAFF
CDR3 DNA: TGTGCCAGCAGCGTAGTCGGAGGGTTTGGCACTGAAGCTTTCTTT

clone size: -
D gene: -
V gene: TRBV30
J gene: TRBJ1-1
CDR3 protein: CAWSPSNTEAFF
CDR3 DNA: TGTGCCTGGAGTCCATCGAACACTGAAGCTTTCTTT

clone size: -
D gene: TRBD2
V gene: TRBV7-9
J gene: TRBJ2-7
CDR3 protein: CASSSETSGVYEQYF
CDR3 DNA: TGTGCCAGCAGCTCCGAGACTAGCGGGGTCTACGAGCAGTACTTC

clone size: -
D gene: TRBD2
V gene: TRBV29-1
J gene: TRBJ2-1
CDR3 protein: CSVEEGGIYNEQFF
CDR3 DNA: TGCAGCGTTGAAGAGGGAGGGATCTACAATGAGCAGTTCTTC

clone size: -
D gene: TRBD2
V gene: TRBV19
J gene: TRBJ2-3
CDR3 protein: CASSIAVTSDHTDTQYF
CDR3 DNA: TGTGCCAGTAGTATAGCGGTGACTAGCGACCACACAGATACGCAGTATTTT

clone size: few
D gene: TRBD2
V gene: TRBV5-1
J gene: TRBJ2-1
CDR3 protein: CASSLTWTSGSYNEQFF
CDR3 DNA: TGCGCCAGCAGCTTAACCTGGACTAGCGGCTCCTACAATGAGCAGTTCTTC

clone size: -
D gene: -
V gene: TRBV28
J gene: TRBJ2-5
CDR3 protein: CASNHRLQETQYF
CDR3 DNA: TGTGCCAGCAATCACAGGTTACAAGAGACCCAGTACTTC

clone size: -
D gene: TRBD1
V gene: TRBV19
J gene: TRBJ1-5
CDR3 protein: CASSPLPGTGDQPQHF
CDR3 DNA: TGTGCCAGTAGCCCCCTCCCCGGGACAGGTGATCAGCCCCAGCATTTT

clone size: -
D gene: -
V gene: TRBV27
J gene: TRBJ2-7
CDR3 protein: CASSRGSTYEQYF
CDR3 DNA: TGTGCCAGCAGCCGGGGTTCAACCTACGAGCAGTACTTC

clone size: -
D gene: TRBD1
V gene: TRBV5-1
J gene: TRBJ2-5
CDR3 protein: CASSRDRGSQETQYF
CDR3 DNA: TGCGCCAGCAGCAGGGACAGGGGGAGCCAAGAGACCCAGTACTTC

clone size: -
D gene: -
V gene: TRBV5-1
J gene: TRBJ2-7
CDR3 protein: CASSLLGPVEYEQYF
CDR3 DNA: TGCGCCAGCAGCCTTCTTGGGCCGGTCGAGTACGAGCAGTACTTC

clone size: -
D gene: -
V gene: TRBV6-6
J gene: TRBJ2-1
CDR3 protein: CASSYSSVNNEQFF
CDR3 DNA: TGTGCCAGCAGTTACTCGAGCGTTAACAATGAGCAGTTCTTC

clone size: once
D gene: TRBD2
V gene: TRBV2
J gene: TRBJ2-5
CDR3 protein: CAARLGEGETQYF
CDR3 DNA: TGTGCCGCCCGGCTGGGGGAGGGGGAGACCCAGTACTTC

clone size: few
D gene: TRBD2
V gene: TRBV10-2
J gene: TRBJ2-5
CDR3 protein: CASRGSGSPQETQYF
CDR3 DNA: TGCGCCAGCAGGGGTAGCGGGAGTCCCCAAGAGACCCAGTACTTC

clone size: -
D gene: -
V gene: TRBV4-3
J gene: TRBJ1-2
CDR3 protein: CASSQDQGGVGGYTF
CDR3 DNA: TGCGCCAGCAGCCAGGATCAGGGTGGAGTAGGTGGCTACACCTTC

clone size: -
D gene: TRBD1
V gene: TRBV10-2
J gene: TRBJ2-7
CDR3 protein: CASSEVGQGVYEQYF
CDR3 DNA: TGCGCCAGCAGTGAGGTGGGACAGGGTGTCTACGAGCAGTACTTC

clone size: -
D gene: TRBD1
V gene: TRBV5-1
J gene: TRBJ1-6
CDR3 protein: CASGETGSSPLHF
CDR3 DNA: TGCGCCAGCGGCGAGACAGGGTCTTCACCCCTCCACTTT

clone size: once
D gene: TRBD2
V gene: TRBV13
J gene: TRBJ2-3
CDR3 protein: CASSLGTSGLTDTQYF
CDR3 DNA: TGTGCCAGCAGCTTGGGGACTAGCGGGCTCACAGATACGCAGTATTTT

clone size: -
D gene: -
V gene: TRBV6-5
J gene: TRBJ2-7
CDR3 protein: CASHRYSYEQYF
CDR3 DNA: TGTGCCAGTCACAGGTACTCCTACGAGCAGTACTTC

clone size: -
D gene: -
V gene: TRBV7-8
J gene: TRBJ1-2
CDR3 protein: CASSLGQGRGYTF
CDR3 DNA: TGTGCCAGCAGCTTAGGCCAGGGTCGAGGCTACACCTTC

clone size: -
D gene: TRBD1
V gene: TRBV18
J gene: TRBJ2-7
CDR3 protein: CASSRGQGHEQYF
CDR3 DNA: TGTGCCAGCTCCCGGGGACAGGGGCACGAGCAGTACTTC

clone size: -
D gene: -
V gene: TRBV28
J gene: TRBJ2-1
CDR3 protein: CASSFWGGSYNEQFF
CDR3 DNA: TGTGCCAGCAGTTTCTGGGGGGGCAGCTACAATGAGCAGTTCTTC

clone size: few
D gene: -
V gene: TRBV6-6
J gene: TRBJ2-7
CDR3 protein: CASSYSIAVSEQYF
CDR3 DNA: TGTGCCAGCAGTTACTCGATTGCGGTAAGCGAGCAGTACTTC

clone size: -
D gene: TRBD2
V gene: TRBV9
J gene: TRBJ2-1
CDR3 protein: CASSFRVGGRRGNEQFF
CDR3 DNA: TGTGCCAGCAGCTTCAGGGTCGGCGGGAGAAGGGGCAATGAGCAGTTCTTC

clone size: -
D gene: -
V gene: TRBV7-2
J gene: TRBJ2-1
CDR3 protein: CASSPVNEQFF
CDR3 DNA: TGTGCCAGCAGCCCTGTAAATGAGCAGTTCTTC

clone size: -
D gene: -
V gene: TRBV29-1
J gene: TRBJ2-7
CDR3 protein: CSVEGKTGSLDEQYF
CDR3 DNA: TGCAGCGTTGAAGGCAAGACAGGTTCGCTCGACGAGCAGTACTTC

clone size: -
D gene: -
V gene: TRBV27
J gene: TRBJ2-7
CDR3 protein: CASSPGRGLSSYEQYF
CDR3 DNA: TGTGCCAGCAGTCCCGGAAGGGGACTCAGCTCCTACGAGCAGTACTTC